The subject of this entry is one T cell receptor beta chain. Its antigen remains unidentified. The junction shows a germline mismatch at one end, possibly a read error. Amplified TCR beta CDR3 regions derived from RNA transcripts. TCR CDR3 underwent first-round RT-PCR with the HTBI primer set. Via MiXCR, TCRdb re-called the multiplex PCR reads, giving one row per CDR3 protein. The sample lists 540,000 or so distinct CDR3 sequences; 46% were seen once. Germline V lookup: CDR1 DFQATT, CDR2 SNEGSKA (reference sequence). This CDR3 region has 10 residues. The data belong to a study of T cells in Graves' hyperthyroidism and ophthalmopathy. Study results and caveats: A model of 13 V-J features distinguished ophthalmopathy from stable hyperthyroidism. Model-based prediction identified ophthalmopathy a median about 7 months prior to its onset.

Diagnoses were made from clinical symptoms, serum measures (thyroxine and TRAb), thyroid ultrasound and orbital computed tomography. J is TRBJ2-5 and V is TRBV20-1; TRBD2 matches at 11 bases. This TCR was sampled from an adult woman with Graves' disease, either hyperthyroidism or ophthalmopathy (not recorded which). The sequenced material came from peripheral blood or thyroid tissue (not recorded which). The CDR3 spells CSAALAGDHF. As DNA, the CDR3 is TGCAGTGCTGCACTAGCGGGAGACCACTTC.